The T cell receptor (beta chain) described here comes from a study of T cell responses to AZD1222 COVID-19 vaccine. Germline CDR1 is MNHNS and CDR2 is SASEGT. Trimming cost V 2 bases and J 5 bases, with 16 bases left between them. The CDR3 spans 16 residues. This table comes from immunoSEQ multiplex PCR, and its TCRdb copy is limited to in-frame clones, with some not included. The table has 140,000 to 150,000 clones, about nine tenths seen once. This clone was observed at least ten times. Sequencing was performed on peripheral blood, taken on day 0 of AZD1222 vaccination. This receptor was taken from an adult in good health. The chain employs TRBV6-1 and TRBJ1-5, with a possible D match to TRBD1 (5 bases). The CDR3: CASSEPGGGGDQPQHF. The CDR3 DNA reads as TGTGCCAGCAGTGAACCTGGGGGGGGAGGGGATCAGCCCCAGCATTTT.